This T cell receptor beta chain was sequenced in a study of beta chain features in type 1 diabetes. Broader study findings: Moderate yet significant TCRB CDR3 shortening was seen in Type 1 diabetes patients in all four CD4+ subsets.

Since all of the isolated RNA was reverse transcribed, expressed TCRB transcripts were what got sequenced. Samples of naive, central memory and regulatory T cells yielded a mean of around 4 million reads. The protocol was immunoSEQ multiplex PCR, while the TCRdb copy is restricted to in-frame clones and leaves out a portion. The table includes 500,000 to 800,000 clones, under 15% detected once. About this clone itself: Its antigen is still unknown.

Sequencing used naive CD4+ T cells from blood. The receptor was isolated from a man aged 25-45 years with type 1 diabetes.

The CDR3 sequence is CASSQELGGETQYF. The CDR3 DNA sequence: TGTGCCAGCAGCCAAGAGTTGGGAGGAGAGACCCAGTACTTC. The chain joins TRBV4-2 to TRBJ2-5; D possibly corresponds to TRBD2 (6 bases). The V end was cut by 0 bases, the J end by 4 bases, with 9 bases between. CDR3 size: 14 residues. Germline CDR1 and CDR2: LGHNA and YNFKEQ.